The 14 T cell receptor beta chains given below trace back to one sample, sequenced in a study of CD4 T cells in relation to SARS-CoV-2 and coronaviruses. Repertoires were generated with immunoSEQ multiplex PCR, while TCRdb's copy carries only in-frame clones and drops some. The sample yields around 25,000 clones, roughly 66% seen once. These receptors have no known antigen. The unexposed donors gave CD4+ T cells in about 2011-2018, prior to COVID-19. Isolation of CD4+ T cells took place after approximately 10 days in culture. The sample taken for sequencing was CD4+ T cells from PBMCs, cultured in vitro. All receptors come from a human donor in good health.

V usage is TRBV21-1 and J usage is TRBJ1-5. TRBV21-1 is recorded as a pseudogene. CDR3 length: 14 amino acids. This chain's CDR3 is CASSKNGYNQPQHF. The CDR3 DNA follows: TGTGCCAGCAGCAAAAACGGATACAATCAGCCCCAGCATTTT.

This chain connects TRBV9 to TRBJ1-3, with D unresolved. Germline values: CDR1 SGDLS, CDR2 YYNGEE. V gave up 4 bases and J gave up 2 bases, with 22 bases separating them. The CDR3 has 18 residues. In DNA form, the CDR3 reads TGTGCCAGCAGCCCCGGGTCTGGATCAACGGGGACTGGAAACACCATATATTTT. Protein product: CASSPGSGSTGTGNTIYF.

V usage is TRBV10-1 and J usage is TRBJ2-3; 10 bases are a match to TRBD2. V was clipped by 5 bases and J by 3 bases; unmatched bases: 5. CDR1 is WNHNN and CDR2 is SYGVQD in the germline V gene (reference sequence). The CDR3 has 15 amino acids. CDR3 nucleotides: TGCGCCAGCAGTCCTAGCGGGGGAGGAACAGATACGCAGTATTTT. Protein sequence: CASSPSGGGTDTQYF.

This rearrangement joins TRBV6-2 or TRBV6-3 to TRBJ2-5; D might be TRBD1 (5 bases). This CDR3 contains 15 residues. Germline values: CDR1 MNHEY, CDR2 SVGEGT. Trimming stripped 6 bases from V and 1 base from J, with 15 bases between. This chain's CDR3 is CASSPQVGPQETQYF. For the CDR3, the DNA is TGTGCCAGCAGCCCCCAGGTGGGGCCCCAAGAGACCCAGTACTTC.

The CDR3 protein is CASSLGWGRSTDTQYF. The CDR3 region has the DNA TGTGCCAGCAGCTTAGGTTGGGGGCGCAGCACAGATACGCAGTATTTT. The chain combines TRBV7-2 with TRBJ2-3, with D possibly matching TRBD1 (6 bases). The CDR3 consists of 16 residues. Germline V gives CDR1 SGHTA, CDR2 FQGNSA. V lost 1 base and J 0 bases, leaving 11 bases between the germline ends.

The V and J genes are TRBV7-2 and TRBJ2-6, with 8 bases fitting TRBD1. The ends lost 5 bases at V and 0 bases at J; junction bases unmatched: 9. In germline, CDR1 is SGHTA, CDR2 FQGNSA. CDR3 length: 18 amino acids. For the CDR3, the DNA is TGTGCCAGCAGCCGCCACGGGACAGGCCCCTCTGGGGCCAACGTCCTGACTTTC. Translation gives CASSRHGTGPSGANVLTF.

The chain recombines TRBV29-1 with TRBJ2-6; no clear D. Germline CDR1 is SQVTM and CDR2 is ANQGSEA. The CDR3 covers 13 residues. V gave up 3 bases and J gave up 4 bases, with 7 bases separating them. The CDR3 nucleotides are TGCAGCGTTGAGGTGGTAGGGGCCAACGTCCTGACTTTC. Its protein is CSVEVVGANVLTF.

The chain employs TRBV4-3 and TRBJ2-3; D not resolved. The germline CDR1 and CDR2 sequences are LGHNA and YSLEER. V lost 2 bases, J lost 5 bases, and 17 bases lay in between. This CDR3 has 16 amino acids. The CDR3 region has the DNA TGCGCCAGCAGCCAACTAGGGTCGGTGGGGAAAGATACGCAGTATTTT. The encoded protein is CASSQLGSVGKDTQYF.

This clone was seen just once. The V gene is TRBV30, the J gene TRBJ2-1; 7 bases line up with TRBD1. This CDR3 is built from 14 residues. V was clipped by 1 base and J by 2 bases; unmatched bases: 2. The germline V gene has CDR1 GTSNPN and CDR2 SVGIG (reference sequence). The CDR3 sequence is CAWSEGQPYNEQFF. Written as DNA, the CDR3 is TGTGCCTGGAGTGAGGGACAGCCCTACAATGAGCAGTTCTTC.

This clone has a handful of counts. The chain carries TRBV29-1 and TRBJ2-7, with no clear D. Trimming left V 7 bases short and J 6 bases short, with 25 bases between. The germline V gene has CDR1 SQVTM and CDR2 ANQGSEA. This CDR3 region has 15 residues. The chain's CDR3 is CSALPYPGSSSEQYF. CDR3 nucleotides: TGCAGCGCCCTGCCATACCCCGGTTCCTCGTCCGAGCAGTACTTC.

The V call is TRBV5-1, the J call TRBJ2-2; 7 bases map to TRBD2. Trimming took 0 bases from V and 5 from J; bases not matched to a gene: 7. Germline V CDR1 and CDR2: SGHRS, YFSETQ. This CDR3 is 16 amino acids long. The CDR3 DNA sequence: TGCGCCAGCAGCTTGGCCCCGGGGGGACGGACCGGGGAGCTGTTTTTT. The encoded protein is CASSLAPGGRTGELFF.

The chain carries TRBV4-3 and TRBJ2-3; no clear D. Germline CDR1 and CDR2: LGHNA and YSLEER. V lost 0 bases, J lost 7 bases, and 17 bases lay in between. This CDR3 contains 16 residues. In DNA, the CDR3 is TGCGCCAGCAGCCAAGAGAGAAGGCCTAGTCGGAATACGCAGTATTTT. Protein sequence: CASSQERRPSRNTQYF.

The chain carries TRBV3-1 (or the pseudogene TRBV3-2) and TRBJ1-1; the D gene is possibly TRBD1 (6 bases). CDR1 LGHDT and CDR2 YNNKEL come from the germline V gene (reference sequence). The CDR3 length is 13 residues. The V gene lost 4 bases and the J gene lost 8 bases, with 14 bases spanning the gap. CDR3 in DNA: TGTGCCAGCAGCCCAGGCCGGGACATCGAAGCTTTCTTT. The encoded protein is CASSPGRDIEAFF.

This sequence joins TRBV19 and TRBJ2-3; 9 bases agree with TRBD2. This CDR3 is built from 15 residues. In germline, CDR1 is LNHDA, CDR2 SQIVND (reference sequence). V lost 8 bases, J lost 1 base, and 7 bases stayed unmatched. In DNA form, the CDR3 reads TGTGCCAGTGGCGGGGGGGCCCCCGGCACAGATACGCAGTATTTT. This sequence encodes CASGGGAPGTDTQYF.